This T cell receptor (beta chain) was retrieved from a study of cytotoxic CD8 clonotypes in ibrutinib-treated CLL. Findings and limits, study-wide: Treatment left the uncommon public clonotypes either contracted or stable in frequency. T-cell clonality at baseline went above that of age-matched healthy donors and rose and fell with circulating CD8+ T-cell counts.

Assay: immunoSEQ multiplex PCR; the TCRdb copy retains only in-frame clones and omits some. The repertoire holds roughly 200,000 clones, with around 75% as singletons. Concerning this clone itself: Antigen specificity is unknown.

Source: PBMCs, taken after 12 months of ibrutinib treatment. The clonotype originates from a human donor with chronic lymphocytic leukemia.

The CDR3 DNA sequence: TGTGCCAGTAGTCGACTAGCGGGCACCTACGAGCAGTACTTC. Amino acids: CASSRLAGTYEQYF. The chain links TRBV19 to TRBJ2-7, with 10 bases lining up with TRBD2. CDR1 is LNHDA, CDR2 SQIVND, per germline (reference sequence). CDR3 length: 14 residues. V shed 5 bases, J shed 2 bases, and the junction held 3 bases outside the gene matches.